A selection of T cell receptor beta chains follows, all from one sample in a study of radiation and T cells in renal cell carcinoma. Libraries were prepared by immunoSEQ multiplex PCR; TCRdb keeps only in-frame clonotypes and omits some of them. The sample records 140,000 or so clones, approximately 86% being singletons. The source material was blood, sampled from a patient whose treatment included radiotherapy and nephrectomy. These receptors were obtained from a woman in her forties or fifties with renal cell carcinoma. CDR3s include the opening cysteine and the closing phenylalanine or tryptophan. Each record gives: D gene, clone size, V gene, J gene, CDR3 DNA, CDR3 protein. D genes are given only for firm matches. Expanded clones are given a class, and other clones once, few, many or no size at all.

-,-,TRBV7-2,TRBJ1-2,TGTGCCAGCAGCGGAGGATGGGAGCACTATGGCTACACCTTC,CASSGGWEHYGYTF
-,-,TRBV2,TRBJ1-2,TGTGCCAGCAGTGCAGGGTTTAATAACTATGGCTACACCTTC,CASSAGFNNYGYTF
-,-,TRBV25-1,TRBJ1-1,TGTGCCAGCAGTGAACCCGGTCGAGTCAAAGCTTTCTTT,CASSEPGRVKAFF
-,-,TRBV4-3,TRBJ1-1,TGCGCCAGCAGCCAAGTCGAGGGGGGCCTTGAAGCTTTCTTT,CASSQVEGGLEAFF
-,-,TRBV7-9,TRBJ2-3,TGTGCCAGCAGCGAAGTTAGCACAGATACGCAGTATTTT,CASSEVSTDTQYF
TRBD1,-,TRBV5-1,TRBJ2-7,TGCGCCAGCAGGCCGGGACAGGGGTCGGTTTTCTACGAGCAGTACTTC,CASRPGQGSVFYEQYF
-,-,TRBV27,TRBJ2-7,TGTGCCAGCAAAATAGGCGGGTATACCTACGAGCAGTACTTC,CASKIGGYTYEQYF
TRBD2,few,TRBV7-3,TRBJ2-2,TGTGCCAGCAGCTTAACTGGGAGGGCGAACACCGGGGAGCTGTTTTTT,CASSLTGRANTGELFF
-,-,TRBV19,TRBJ1-5,TGTGCCAGTTCCCAGGGATATAGCAATCAGCCCCAGCATTTT,CASSQGYSNQPQHF
-,once,TRBV7-7,TRBJ2-5,TGTGCTAGCAGCCACTGGACCCAGTACTTC,CASSHWTQYF
-,-,TRBV5-5,TRBJ2-1,TGTGCCAGCAGCTTGGCAAGGTACAATGAGCAGTTCTTC,CASSLARYNEQFF
TRBD1,-,TRBV5-1,TRBJ1-4,TGCGCCAGCAGCACAGGGGTCGTACGGGAAAAACTGTTTTTT,CASSTGVVREKLFF
TRBD2,-,TRBV4-1,TRBJ2-1,TGCGCCAGCAGCCCGCGGGGGGGCCTAGCCAATGAGCAGTTCTTC,CASSPRGGLANEQFF
-,-,TRBV29-1,TRBJ1-2,TGCAGCGTTGCTCTAGCCTCAGACTATGGCTACACCTTC,CSVALASDYGYTF
-,-,TRBV7-6,TRBJ1-1,TGTGCCAGCAGCTTAGCTGCAGACCTGAACACTGAAGCTTTCTTT,CASSLAADLNTEAFF
-,-,TRBV6-6,TRBJ1-1,TGTGCCAGCAGCTATCGGGAAGCTTTCTTT,CASSYREAFF
-,once,TRBV28,TRBJ1-5,TGTGCCAGCAGTTCCCCCGGGTCCAGGTTTAATCAGCCCCAGCATTTT,CASSSPGSRFNQPQHF
TRBD2,-,TRBV5-1,TRBJ2-5,TGCGCCAGCAGCACTGGGACTAGCGGAGGAGAGACCCAGTACTTC,CASSTGTSGGETQYF
-,-,TRBV6-6,TRBJ2-7,TGTGCCAGCAGTTCCCCGCGCAGGGAGATCTCCTACGAGCAGTACTTC,CASSSPRREISYEQYF
TRBD1,-,TRBV7-2,TRBJ2-7,TGTGCCAGCAGTTCCGGGACAGGGGGCTTCTACGAGCAGTACTTC,CASSSGTGGFYEQYF
TRBD2,-,TRBV10-3,TRBJ2-1,TGTGCCACCTCCATAGCGGGAGCCCCCTACAATGAGCAGTTCTTC,CATSIAGAPYNEQFF
-,-,TRBV9,TRBJ1-1,TGTGCCAGCAGCGTTTTCGGGGAGAACACTGAAGCTTTCTTT,CASSVFGENTEAFF
-,-,TRBV7-2,TRBJ2-1,TGTGCCAGCAGCTTAGCGACGAGCTCCTACAATGAGCAGTTCTTC,CASSLATSSYNEQFF
-,-,TRBV2,TRBJ1-5,TGTGCCAGTAAAATGGGTCTGCCGGACAATCAGCCCCAGCATTTT,CASKMGLPDNQPQHF
TRBD1,once,TRBV5-6,TRBJ2-3,TGTGCCAGCAGCATGACCGGGACAGGGGCAACAGATACGCAGTATTTT,CASSMTGTGATDTQYF
-,-,TRBV30,TRBJ2-7,TGTGCCTACCAGGGACTGGCCTACGAGCAGTACTTC,CAYQGLAYEQYF
-,once,TRBV6-6,TRBJ1-1,TGTGCCAGCAGTTACTCGGGGATCGGGAGCACTGAAGCTTTCTTT,CASSYSGIGSTEAFF
-,-,TRBV20-1,TRBJ2-7,TGCAGTGCTAGAGAACGACGCGAGCAGTACTTC,CSARERREQYF
-,few,TRBV7-2,TRBJ1-1,TGTGCCAGCAGCCCTATTGGGCCCGAAGCTTTCTTT,CASSPIGPEAFF
TRBD1,-,TRBV2,TRBJ1-1,TGTGCCAGCAGTGCCCGGACAGGGAACACTGAAGCTTTCTTT,CASSARTGNTEAFF
-,-,TRBV28,TRBJ2-7,TGTGCCAGCAGTCGGGCCTTCGAGCAGTACTTC,CASSRAFEQYF
TRBD1,-,TRBV6-6,TRBJ2-7,TGTGCCAGTGATAAGGGACAGTCCAACTACGAGCAGTACTTC,CASDKGQSNYEQYF
-,-,TRBV11-2,TRBJ2-7,TGTGCCAGCAGAGAGGGGGTGTCCTACGAGCAGTACTTC,CASREGVSYEQYF
TRBD2,-,TRBV19,TRBJ2-1,TGTGCCAGTAGGGGGGGTGGGACTACCTCCTACAATGAGCAGTTCTTC,CASRGGGTTSYNEQFF
TRBD1,-,TRBV2,TRBJ2-2,TGTGCCAGCAGTTGGACAGGGGGCACCGGGGAGCTGTTTTTT,CASSWTGGTGELFF
-,-,TRBV5-1,TRBJ2-1,TGCGCCAGCAGCTTGGCCCCGGGACTCTTCGGAAATGAGCAGTTCTTC,CASSLAPGLFGNEQFF
-,-,TRBV2,TRBJ1-2,TGTGCCAGCAGCCTGGGACAAGACTATGGCTACACCTTC,CASSLGQDYGYTF
TRBD1,-,TRBV29-1,TRBJ1-3,TGCAGCGTTTCCACAGGGGGCTCTGGAAACACCATATATTTT,CSVSTGGSGNTIYF
TRBD1,-,TRBV6-1,TRBJ1-4,TGTGCCAGCATCCGAGCAGGGGGAATAAGTGAAAAACTGTTTTTT,CASIRAGGISEKLFF
-,-,TRBV7-9,TRBJ2-7,TGTGCCAGCAGCCTCTTCGACGAGCAGTACTTC,CASSLFDEQYF
TRBD1,-,TRBV4-3,TRBJ2-7,TGCGCCAGCAGCCAAGATGGAGGGACAGGGTCTACCGGGCAATGCTACGAGCAGTACTTC,CASSQDGGTGSTGQCYEQYF
TRBD1,-,TRBV19,TRBJ1-2,TGTGCCAGTAGTTCCGGACAGGGGGTCGCTAACTATGGCTACACCTTC,CASSSGQGVANYGYTF
TRBD1,-,TRBV2,TRBJ2-7,TGTGCCAGCTGGCAGGGGGCCCACGAGCAGTACTTC,CASWQGAHEQYF
-,-,TRBV9,TRBJ1-5,TGTGCCAGCAGCCCTGGAGGAAGCAATCAGCCCCAGCATTTT,CASSPGGSNQPQHF
-,-,TRBV27,TRBJ2-2,TGTGCCAGCAGAGGGGGGGGCGGAGGGGAGCTGTTTTTT,CASRGGGGGELFF
-,once,TRBV4-3,TRBJ1-2,TGCGCCAGCAGCCAAGATCGGCTCAATTCCTATGGCTACACCTTC,CASSQDRLNSYGYTF
-,-,TRBV5-1,TRBJ1-1,TGCGCCAGCAGCCCGGAGGGGTCGGTTTACACTGAAGCTTTCTTT,CASSPEGSVYTEAFF
TRBD2,once,TRBV7-2,TRBJ2-1,TGTGCCAGCAGCCCGAGGGGGACTAGGGCCTACAATGAGCAGTTCTTC,CASSPRGTRAYNEQFF
-,few,TRBV21-1,TRBJ1-1,TGTGCCAGCAGCAAGTCGGACACTGAAGCTTTCTTT,CASSKSDTEAFF
-,-,TRBV4-3,TRBJ2-3,TGCGCCAGCAGCTCGGGACGTCCAGATACGCAGTATTTT,CASSSGRPDTQYF
TRBD1,-,TRBV4-1,TRBJ1-1,TGCGCCAGCAGCCAAGCTAGGGCCAGGGGGTTCGGGAACACTGAAGCTTTCTTT,CASSQARARGFGNTEAFF
-,-,TRBV19,TRBJ1-2,TGTGCCAGTAGTATCGCCGAAAGTAATGGCTACACCTTC,CASSIAESNGYTF
TRBD1,few,TRBV14,TRBJ1-2,TGTGCCAGCAGCCAAGACCTGGGGACAGTCTATGGCTACACCTTC,CASSQDLGTVYGYTF
TRBD1,-,TRBV11-2,TRBJ2-2,TGTGCCAGCAGCCGGGACAGGGTTAACACCGGGGAGCTGTTTTTT,CASSRDRVNTGELFF
-,-,TRBV11-3,TRBJ1-4,TGTGCCAGCAGCCTATCAAATGAAAAACTGTTTTTT,CASSLSNEKLFF